This T cell receptor beta chain was captured by sequencing in a study of T-cell reconstitution after alpha-beta-depleted transplantation in children. Molecular barcoding with unique molecular identifiers was used for the TCRbeta library. One entry per CDR3 protein, called by TCRdb with MiXCR from the PCR reads. This table has about 350,000 distinct CDR3 sequences, 13% appearing once. This CDR3 region has 13 residues. V was pared by 6 bases and J by 3 bases, with 2 bases of the junction left unmatched. CDR1 SGHRS and CDR2 YFSETQ come from the germline V gene. Material: PBMCs, obtained from the stem cell graft. This sequence joins TRBV5-1 and TRBJ2-1; TRBD2 aligns across 8 bases. The sequence was obtained from a human donor who donated a stem cell graft to a child with Fanconi anemia. The CDR3 here is CASKRGSYNEQFF. The CDR3 region has the DNA TGCGCCAGCAAGCGGGGGAGCTACAATGAGCAGTTCTTC. Together with reference TRBV5-1 and TRBJ2-1, the CDR3 gives the full variable domain: KAGVTQTPRYLIKTRGQQVTLSCSPISGHRSVSWYQQTPGQGLQFLFEYFSETQRNKGNFPGRFSGRQFSNSRSEMNVSTLELGDSALYLCASKRGSYNEQFFGPGTRLTVL.